The 19 T cell receptor beta chains below were found in one sample sequenced in a study of metastatic and nonmetastatic thyroid tumors. Among the patients, none had received any treatment before thyroid surgery. TCRdb re-called the PCR reads via MiXCR. This sample yields approximately 74,000 clones, of which 14% are seen a single time; just over 6.5% belongs to the top ten. The specimen was blood. The receptors stem from a male donor with papillary thyroid cancer or a benign thyroid nodule (not recorded which). Some clones in this sample may be carry-over from other donors' samples.

This clone was counted a few times. The V gene is TRBV20-1, the J gene TRBJ2-1, with 7 nucleotides matching TRBD2. The V and J ends lost 0 bases and 0 bases, in that order; junction bases with no gene match: 23. CDR1 is DFQATT and CDR2 is SNEGSKA in the germline V gene (reference sequence). This CDR3 contains 22 residues. DNA of the CDR3: TGCAGTGCTAGAGAGCCCTACGTGCCGGGACTATCCCCAAGGGGCTCCTACAATGAGCAGTTCTTC. The encoded protein is CSAREPYVPGLSPRGSYNEQFF.

This clone came up many times. The genes are TRBV4-3 and TRBJ2-3; no reliable D call. Germline-derived CDR1 and CDR2 are LGHNA and YSLEER. This CDR3 has 15 residues. V lost 0 bases and J 4 bases, leaving 11 bases between the germline ends. The CDR3 DNA reads TGCGCCAGCAGCCAAGATCGGGCCACAGCAGATACGCAGTATTTT. Translation gives CASSQDRATADTQYF.

By share, this clone counts as medium-sized. This chain connects TRBV27 to TRBJ2-2; 13 bases fit TRBD2. J lost 0 bases, V lost 10 bases, and 2 bases had no gene match. The CDR3 sequence is 15 residues long. Germline CDR1 reads MNHEY; CDR2 reads SMNVEV (reference sequence). In DNA, the CDR3 is TGTGCCAAGGGACTAGCGGGAACGAACACCGGGGAGCTGTTTTTT. Its protein is CAKGLAGTNTGELFF.

This clone came up many times. A junction boundary mismatches the germline segment, possibly from a read error. The chain has TRBV20-1 and TRBJ2-7; 14 positions agree with TRBD2. From germline, CDR1 is DFQATT and CDR2 SNEGSKA (reference sequence). The CDR3 covers 17 residues. The CDR3 DNA follows: TGCAGTGCCAGAGGACAGGGGACTAGCGGGAGACTCTACGAGCAGTACTTC. Translating gives CSARGQGTSGRLYEQYF.

This clone has at least ten counts. V and J are TRBV29-1 and TRBJ1-4, with D unresolved. Germline V gene lookup returns CDR1 SQVTM and CDR2 ANQGSEA. This CDR3 has 13 amino acids. Trimming took off 7 bases at V and 4 bases at J, with 13 bases between the two ends. CDR3 nucleotide sequence: TGCAGCGCCGGAGACGGAAATAATGAAAAACTGTTTTTT. This translates into CSAGDGNNEKLFF.

In its sample, this clone was seen many times. The chain joins TRBV9 to TRBJ1-6; no clear D gene. Trimming cost V 0 bases and J 6 bases, with 7 bases left between them. Germline-derived CDR1 and CDR2 are SGDLS and YYNGEE. The CDR3 runs to 14 residues. CDR3 coding DNA: TGTGCCAGCAGCGTAGGGCAAACTAATTCACCCCTCCACTTT. This sequence encodes CASSVGQTNSPLHF.

This clone was counted many times. The V and J genes are TRBV7-8 and TRBJ1-1; no clear D. Germline CDR1 SGHVS, CDR2 FQNEAQ. The V and J ends lost 2 bases and 4 bases respectively, with 8 bases between them. CDR3 length equals 13 residues. Written as DNA, the CDR3 is TGTGCCAGCAGCTTACGGACGAGCACTGAAGCTTTCTTT. Its protein is CASSLRTSTEAFF.

Comment on this clone: A much larger clonotype is one base distant, so this may be a read error. The gene calls are TRBV6-4 and TRBJ2-4; D unclear. The germline V gene has CDR1 MRHNA and CDR2 SNTAGT. The CDR3 contains 18 residues. Trimming removed 5 bases at V and 4 bases at J, with 24 bases between. This CDR3 is CASSIGKDPPVGKNIQYF. The DNA for the CDR3 is TGTGCCAGCAGTATAGGTAAGGACCCCCCGGTCGGGAAAAACATTCAGTACTTC.

The V and J genes are TRBV6-1 and TRBJ2-7; the match to TRBD2 covers 12 bases. This CDR3 region has 17 residues. Germline V gives CDR1 MNHNS, CDR2 SASEGT. V trimming: 8 bases; J trimming: 4 bases; junction bases outside the gene matches: 15. The CDR3: CASRGLAGPHGLYEQYF. Written as DNA, the CDR3 is TGTGCCAGCCGAGGACTAGCGGGACCCCACGGTTTATACGAGCAGTACTTC.

This clone was seen many times. The chain has TRBV4-3 and TRBJ2-3; 11 positions agree with TRBD2. Germline V gene lookup returns CDR1 LGHNA and CDR2 YSLEER. CDR3 size: 17 residues. After removal of 3 bases from V and 3 bases from J, the junction contained 8 bases not matched to a gene. The CDR3 sequence is CASSQYLAGGGTDTQYF. CDR3 sequence (DNA): TGCGCCAGCAGCCAGTACCTAGCGGGAGGAGGAACAGATACGCAGTATTTT.

The chain employs TRBV6-1 and TRBJ1-5; D is perhaps TRBD1 (6 bases). Germline V gene data show CDR1 as MNHNS and CDR2 as SASEGT. The CDR3 covers 11 residues. V was shortened by 4 bases and J by 15 bases, with 13 bases between the two germline ends. The CDR3 DNA reads TGTGCCAGCAGTGGGACAGTAACATTGCATTTT. Protein product: CASSGTVTLHF.

This clone was seen at least ten times. J is TRBJ2-5 and V is TRBV30; D gene ambiguous. V was shortened by 2 bases and J by 3 bases, with 7 bases between the two germline ends. CDR1 and CDR2 (germline): GTSNPN, SVGIG (reference sequence). The CDR3 loop spans 12 amino acids. The CDR3 region is CAWSPSEETQYF. In DNA, the CDR3 is TGTGCCTGGAGTCCTTCGGAAGAGACCCAGTACTTC.

This clone was recorded at least ten times. The chain carries TRBV7-2 and TRBJ2-1; D assignment may be TRBD1 or TRBD2 (5 bases each). Between the trimmed V and J ends, which lost 0 bases and 10 bases, there was a span of 13 bases. CDR3 length equals 14 residues. Germline V lookup: CDR1 SGHTA, CDR2 FQGNSA. CDR3 in amino acids: CASSLAGTSREQFF. The CDR3 nucleotides are TGTGCCAGCAGCTTAGCGGGGACCTCACGGGAGCAGTTCTTC.

This clone was counted at least ten times. The chain carries TRBV9 and TRBJ2-2, with D unclear. Trimming took 2 bases from V and 4 from J, leaving 6 bases between them. Germline CDR1 SGDLS, CDR2 YYNGEE. The CDR3 is made up of 13 amino acids. CDR3 in amino acids: CASSVRTTGELFF. The CDR3 DNA reads TGTGCCAGCAGCGTTAGAACCACCGGGGAGCTGTTTTTT.

Concerning this clone: Being one base from a much bigger clone, this may be a read error. The same CDR3 also results from other DNA sequences found in this sample. This chain joins TRBV7-8 and TRBJ2-2; D perhaps matches TRBD2 (6 bases). The CDR3 covers 14 residues. In germline, CDR1 is SGHVS, CDR2 FQNEAQ. CDR3 sequence reads: CASQGLLNTGELFF. The CDR3 DNA reads TGTGCCAGCCAGGGACTCCTGAACACTGGGGAGCTGTTTTTT.

This clone has a count of ten or more. The chain has TRBV6-1 and TRBJ1-5, with D perhaps TRBD1 (5 bases). Germline loops: CDR1 MNHNS, CDR2 SASEGT. This CDR3 has 13 amino acids. V dropped 7 bases and J dropped 3 bases, with 10 bases sitting between them. In nucleotides, the CDR3 is TGTGCCAGCACGGGGGGGGACAATCAGCCCCAGCATTTT. Protein: CASTGGDNQPQHF.

This clone came up many times. The chain couples TRBV10-3 to TRBJ2-5; TRBD1 or TRBD2 may be the D gene (5 bases each). V gave up 2 bases and J gave up 5 bases, with 15 bases separating them. The CDR3 covers 15 residues. CDR1 is ENHRY and CDR2 is SYGVKD in the germline V gene. This CDR3 is CAISERSQGGETQYF. CDR3 nucleotide sequence: TGTGCCATCAGTGAGCGAAGCCAGGGCGGGGAGACCCAGTACTTC.

This clone was counted ten times or more. The chain joins TRBV28 to TRBJ2-5, with D hard to call. The CDR3 extends over 13 amino acids. Deletions cut 5 bases from V and 1 base from J, with 8 bases between. The germline V gene encodes CDR1 MDHEN and CDR2 SYDVKM. The CDR3 protein is CASSDTTQETQYF. CDR3 DNA sequence: TGTGCCAGCAGTGACACGACCCAAGAGACCCAGTACTTC.

This clone was recorded at least ten times. The chain uses TRBV5-5 and TRBJ1-4; D call uncertain. The CDR3 has 14 residues. The V end was cut by 2 bases, the J end by 12 bases, with 17 bases between. The germline V gene encodes CDR1 SGHKS and CDR2 YYEKEE (reference sequence). CDR3 nucleotide sequence: TGTGCCAGCAGCTTTTCTGGCCTCTCTTACGAACTGTTTTTT. Its protein product is CASSFSGLSYELFF. The full variable domain, with the rest looked up from reference TRBV5-5 and TRBJ1-4, is DAGVTQSPTHLIKTRGQQVTLRCSPISGHKSVSWYQQVLGQGPQFIFQYYEKEERGRGNFPDRFSARQFPNYSSELNVNALLLGDSALYLCASSFSGLSYELFFGSGTQLSVL.